This TCR beta chain was observed in a study of regulatory T cells in long-lasting Graves disease. Overall study findings and caveats: The study found persistent patients shared more public clonotypes (2,741) than new patients (about 1,000).

This clonotype was counted only a few times. No antigen is known for it. Time point: persistent/refractory GD, antithyroid drugs over 5 years with positive TRAb. PBMC-extracted RNA yielded the TCR library. Construction of the TCR beta libraries employed iRepertoire HTBI primers in conjunction with Arm-PCR of CDR3 regions. MiXCR, run by TCRdb on the multiplex PCR reads, gives a single entry per CDR3 protein. The top ten clones hold approximately 26% of a sample with around 400,000 distinct CDR3 sequences, less than 25% of them seen once. The CDR3 loop spans 11 amino acids. With 4 bases removed from V and 5 bases from J, the gap between germline ends came to 4 bases. Germline V gene data show CDR1 as MDHEN and CDR2 as SYDVKM.

The sample in question was peripheral blood mononuclear cells (PBMCs), obtained when the disease was refractory, from a patient treated with antithyroid drugs. This TCR came from a female donor with Graves disease. The V call is TRBV28, the J call TRBJ2-3; D is ambiguous. CDR3 sequence reads: CASSSRDTQYF. DNA for the CDR3: TGTGCCAGCAGTTCCAGAGATACGCAGTATTTT.